This is a list of T cell receptor beta chains from one sample in a study of siplizumab effects on memory and regulatory T cells. The assay was immunoSEQ multiplex PCR, and TCRdb's table has in-frame clones only and misses some. The sample lists tens of thousands of clones; about 89% were seen once. The sample was CD8+ T cells sorted from blood. These receptors originate from a human donor in good health. The conserved cysteine and the conserved F or W are not part of the CDR3 here. Each record gives: V gene, J gene, clone size, D gene, CDR3 protein. The D gene is left open where the match is weak. Part of the rows lack a size; the others show once, few, many or a class for expanded clones.

>TRBV7-3|TRBJ2-1|NA|TRBD2
ASSLGTSIHEQF
>TRBV11-2|TRBJ2-1|NA|TRBD1
ASSLKTTSRTGVYNEQF
>TRBV11-2|TRBJ2-3|once|TRBD2
ASSLEAGAGDTQY
>TRBV6-5|TRBJ2-5|NA|NA
ASSIDPEETQY
>TRBV5-8|TRBJ2-4|NA|NA
ASSLRFGVRDIQY
>TRBV5-6|TRBJ2-1|NA|TRBD1
ASSFGQGAPAQF
>TRBV12-5|TRBJ1-2|NA|NA
ASGILGGAGHGYT
>TRBV7-9|TRBJ2-1|NA|TRBD2
ASSHASGSNEQF
>TRBV25-1|TRBJ2-3|once|TRBD2
ASSEYFASGTNTDTQY
>TRBV11-2|TRBJ1-2|NA|NA
ASREGGVYGYT
>TRBV21-1|TRBJ1-6|NA|NA
ASSKSTGFCSYNSPLH
>TRBV7-9|TRBJ2-5|NA|TRBD1
ASKNRGRETQY
>TRBV25-1|TRBJ1-2|NA|NA
ASSEYGEYGYT
>TRBV7-9|TRBJ2-2|NA|TRBD1
ASSLRPPGGFTGELF
>TRBV6-4|TRBJ2-1|NA|NA
ASSDSRVRALDEQF
>TRBV29-1|TRBJ1-2|once|NA
SVEVALYGYT
>TRBV27|TRBJ2-7|NA|TRBD1
ASSLLGDSYEQY
>TRBV27|TRBJ1-5|NA|NA
ASSFRAINQPQH
>TRBV11-3|TRBJ2-1|NA|NA
ASSLYGYNEQF
>TRBV5-5|TRBJ1-1|few|NA
ASSLVGGLNTEAF
>TRBV5-6|TRBJ1-2|once|NA
ASSLDRSAYGYT
>TRBV4-2|TRBJ1-1|NA|NA
ASSQVPPTAKGPGAF
>TRBV27|TRBJ1-4|NA|NA
ASSPLWMDEKLF
>TRBV6-1|TRBJ1-1|once|NA
ASSEAEGGNTEAF
>TRBV27|TRBJ2-7|NA|NA
ASSFYRGAPYEQY
>TRBV9|TRBJ2-3|NA|TRBD1
ASTRGRTDTQY
>TRBV19|TRBJ2-1|NA|NA
ASRYESSYNEQF
>TRBV27|TRBJ2-7|NA|TRBD1
ASSSPGQGVYEQY
>TRBV30|TRBJ2-1|NA|NA
AWRLAAGEQF
>TRBV7-4|TRBJ2-4|NA|TRBD2
ASSRTRGTSGGWGNIQY
>TRBV7-9|TRBJ2-7|NA|TRBD2
ASSLATLAGSRSYEQY
>TRBV13|NA|NA|TRBD1
ASSSTGGLDYEQY
>TRBV7-6|TRBJ2-7|once|NA
ASSPRGNGYEQY
>TRBV4-1|TRBJ2-3|NA|TRBD1
ASSQITGQASTDTQY
>TRBV6-6|TRBJ1-2|NA|NA
ASRYQGNYGYT
>TRBV7-9|TRBJ1-2|NA|NA
ASSLRTDYGYT
>TRBV7-3|TRBJ2-1|NA|TRBD2
ASSLTAGGPNEQF
>TRBV30|TRBJ2-7|NA|NA
AWSVRDGTREQY
>TRBV5-6|TRBJ2-7|once|NA
ASSWIPGSEQY
>TRBV19|TRBJ2-7|once|TRBD2
ASSWSSGETYEQY
>TRBV29-1|TRBJ2-7|NA|NA
SVEGVGPYEQY